The 18 T cell receptor beta chains presented below share a single source sample, sequenced in a study of T cells in Graves' hyperthyroidism and ophthalmopathy. Researchers took RNA transcripts and amplified the TCR beta CDR3 regions from them. First-round RT-PCR of the TCR CDR3 relied on the HTBI primer set. Each CDR3 protein gets one entry after TCRdb re-called the multiplex PCR reads with MiXCR. Of approximately 600,000 distinct CDR3 sequences in the sample, about 15% were seen once. Sequenced material: blood. The receptors were sampled from a woman between 35 and 50 years old with Graves' ophthalmopathy.

This clonotype was recorded many times. V usage is TRBV5-1 and J usage is TRBJ2-7; the match to TRBD1 covers 11 bases. Germline trimming cut 4 bases from V and 2 bases from J; bases unmatched to any gene: 5. Germline V CDR1 and CDR2: SGHRS, YFSETQ. The CDR3 extends over 15 amino acids. The DNA of the CDR3 is TGCGCCAGCAGCATCCCGGGACAGGGGGCCTACGAGCAGTACTTC. This translates into CASSIPGQGAYEQYF.

This clonotype was seen ten or more times. The chain is built from TRBV5-1 and TRBJ1-2, with TRBD1 as a possible D gene (5 bases). Trimming left V 0 bases short and J 3 bases short, with 9 bases between. The CDR3 length is 14 residues. The germline V gene has CDR1 SGHRS and CDR2 YFSETQ. The CDR3 is CASSLGEGYYGYTF. In DNA, the CDR3 is TGCGCCAGCAGCTTGGGGGAGGGGTACTATGGCTACACCTTC.

Regarding this clonotype: A read error may explain this, as a much larger clone is one base away. Since the CDR3 does not end with the conserved phenylalanine or tryptophan, this likely comes from a read error. The V gene is TRBV15, the J gene TRBJ1-1; D is possibly TRBD1 (6 bases). Deletions cut 3 bases from V and 3 bases from J, with 17 bases between. Germline lookup yields CDR1 LNHNV and CDR2 YYDKDF (reference sequence). CDR3 length equals 16 residues. CDR3 sequence (DNA): TGTGCCACCAGCAGCCTCAAGGGGGGCGCGTACACTGAAGCTTTCTCT. It yields the protein CATSSLKGGAYTEAFS.

This clonotype occurred a few times. The gene calls are TRBV24-1 and TRBJ2-2; D uncertain. The V and J ends lost 6 bases and 8 bases respectively, with 18 bases between them. Germline V gene sequence: CDR1 KGHDR, CDR2 SFDVKD. CDR3 length equals 15 residues. As DNA, the CDR3 is TGTGCCACCAGTCCCCTCGGTGACGGCCAAGGGGAGCTGTTTTTT. This codes for CATSPLGDGQGELFF.

This clonotype was recorded many times. This chain uses TRBV20-1 with TRBJ1-1; maybe TRBD1 (6 bases). V lost 3 bases, J lost 0 bases, and 11 bases lay in between. The CDR3 spans 14 residues. CDR1 and CDR2 (germline): DFQATT, SNEGSKA (reference sequence). The chain's CDR3 is CSARIGGVNTEAFF. CDR3 bases: TGCAGTGCTAGGATAGGGGGAGTGAACACTGAAGCTTTCTTT.

This clonotype was observed many times. The V gene is TRBV13, the J gene TRBJ2-5; 10 nucleotides line up with TRBD1. Trimming took 1 base from V and 5 from J; bases not matched to a gene: 7. Germline-derived CDR1 and CDR2 are PRHDT and FYEKMQ (reference sequence). The CDR3 sequence is 16 residues long. The CDR3: CASSLVVTGGVETQYF. CDR3 DNA sequence: TGTGCCAGCAGCTTAGTGGTGACAGGGGGCGTTGAGACCCAGTACTTC.

This clonotype was seen repeatedly, ten times or more. The chain uses TRBV12-3 or TRBV12-4 and TRBJ2-5; weak D call: TRBD1 (6 bases). V lost 6 bases to trimming and J lost 5 bases, with 13 bases between them. The CDR3 length is 13 residues. CDR3 DNA: TGTGCCAGCAGCTACAGGGTTAGGGAGACCCAGTACTTC. Its protein is CASSYRVRETQYF.

This clonotype came up many times. This rearrangement joins TRBV2 to TRBJ2-7, with D perhaps given as TRBD1 or TRBD2 (5 bases each). V was cut by 7 bases and J by 2 bases, with 12 bases left in between. The CDR3 contains 13 residues. Germline CDR1 SNHLY, CDR2 FYNNEI. The CDR3 loop is CASTRDPAYEQYF. The DNA for the CDR3 is TGTGCCAGCACCCGGGACCCCGCCTACGAGCAGTACTTC.

This clonotype was found many times. This may come from a read error, since a much larger clone is one base off. The chain links TRBV5-1 to TRBJ2-7; 7 nucleotides match TRBD2. The germline gives CDR1 SGHRS, CDR2 YFSETQ. The length of the CDR3 is 15 residues. V gave up 0 bases and J gave up 1 base; unmatched junction bases: 4. As DNA, the CDR3 is TGCGCCAGCAGCTTGGACTGGGGAGGGTCCTACGAGCAGTACTTC. This sequence encodes CASSLDWGGSYEQYF.

The genes are TRBV6-1 and TRBJ2-5; weak D call: TRBD2 (6 bases). V lost 4 bases, J lost 5 bases, and 11 bases lay in between. The CDR3 runs 13 residues. From germline, CDR1 is MNHNS and CDR2 SASEGT. The CDR3, as DNA: TGTGCCAGCAGTGGGGGGGTGGAGGAGACCCAGTACTTC. It translates to CASSGGVEETQYF.

This clonotype was picked up many times. The chain couples TRBV4-3 to TRBJ1-1; D gene uncertain. CDR3 size: 13 residues. Germline V lookup: CDR1 LGHNA, CDR2 YSLEER. V lost 2 bases to trimming and J lost 4 bases, with 8 bases between them. The CDR3 nucleotides read TGCGCCAGCAGCCAACAGACGGCCACTGAAGCTTTCTTT. It encodes CASSQQTATEAFF.

This clonotype was counted at least ten times. This chain uses TRBV19 with TRBJ1-1; 7 nucleotides align to TRBD1. The CDR3 has 14 residues. The V and J ends lost 3 bases and 5 bases, in that order; junction bases with no gene match: 6. Germline V lookup: CDR1 LNHDA, CDR2 SQIVND (reference sequence). The CDR3 DNA reads as TGTGCCAGTAGTATTGGGGACAGTGCAACTGAAGCTTTCTTT. Translated, it gives CASSIGDSATEAFF.

This clonotype was counted at least ten times. The V gene is TRBV29-1, the J gene TRBJ2-7; 8 nucleotides line up with TRBD1. CDR1 and CDR2 from the germline V gene are SQVTM and ANQGSEA. V shed 7 bases and J 7 bases; nucleotides not matched to a gene: 6. There are 11 residues in the CDR3. Here the CDR3 reads CSASRDREQYF. As DNA, the CDR3 is TGCAGCGCATCCCGGGACAGGGAGCAGTACTTC.

This clonotype appeared many times. The genes are TRBV7-2 and TRBJ2-5; either TRBD1 or TRBD2 may supply D (6 bases each). Trimming cost V 1 base and J 5 bases, with 11 bases left between them. Germline lookup yields CDR1 SGHTA and CDR2 FQGNSA. The CDR3 is made up of 14 amino acids. This chain's CDR3 is CASSLVYGGETQYF. CDR3 nucleotides: TGTGCCAGCAGCTTAGTGTACGGGGGCGAGACCCAGTACTTC.

In its sample, this clonotype was seen many times. The chain carries TRBV4-1 and TRBJ2-2; maybe TRBD2 (6 bases). The CDR3 length is 17 residues. V lost 1 base and J lost 4, with 16 bases in between. Germline lookup yields CDR1 MGHRA and CDR2 YSYEKL. The CDR3 here is CASSQAAGRTPTGELFF. As DNA, the CDR3 is TGCGCCAGCAGCCAAGCGGCGGGGAGGACACCCACCGGGGAGCTGTTTTTT.

This clonotype was seen at least ten times. The chain recombines TRBV6-2 or TRBV6-3 with TRBJ2-3; unclear D gene. The CDR3 contains 14 residues. Germline CDR1 is MNHEY and CDR2 is SVGEGT. V was trimmed by 7 bases and J by 0 bases, leaving 11 bases between them. The CDR3, as DNA: TGTGCCAGCAACCCTCGAGGTAGCACAGATACGCAGTATTTT. Amino acid sequence: CASNPRGSTDTQYF.

This clonotype has at least ten counts. The rearrangement links TRBV20-1 to TRBJ2-7; D remains ambiguous. This CDR3 has 12 residues. Trimming stripped 1 base from V and 3 bases from J, with 7 bases between. Germline V CDR1 and CDR2: DFQATT, SNEGSKA (reference sequence). DNA of the CDR3: TGCAGTGCTAGAGTTCCAGACTACGAGCAGTACTTC. It translates to CSARVPDYEQYF.

In its sample, this clonotype was seen many times. CDR3 amino acids: CASSTRGAGNTIYF. The CDR3 bases are TGTGCCAGCAGTACCAGGGGCGCGGGAAACACCATATATTTT. This chain connects TRBV6-1 to TRBJ1-3, with a possible D match to TRBD1 (6 bases). V lost 5 bases to trimming and J lost 4 bases, with 12 bases between them. The germline V gene encodes CDR1 MNHNS and CDR2 SASEGT. The CDR3 runs to 14 residues.